This T cell receptor (beta chain) came from a study of naive and memory T cell subsets. Trimming pared 4 bases from V and 1 base from J, leaving 13 bases between. The CDR3 has 16 amino acids. Germline-derived CDR1 and CDR2 are LGHNA and YSLEER. An equimolar mix of two oligonucleotides served as the beta constant-region primer for TRBC1 and TRBC2. TCRdb re-derived calls from the UMI-ligation and nested PCR reads in MiXCR, one entry per CDR3 protein. The sample lists roughly 91,000 distinct CDR3 sequences, approximately 14% occurring once. Input material: central memory CD4+ T cells from blood. This rearrangement joins TRBV4-3 to TRBJ2-2, with TRBD2 as a possible D gene (6 bases). This sequence originates from a human donor in good health. The CDR3 region has the DNA TGCGCCAGCAGCCTCTTAGCGGATTTGAACACCGGGGAGCTGTTTTTT. This codes for CASSLLADLNTGELFF.